Below are 9 T cell receptor beta chains sequenced from a single sample in a study of blood T cell repertoires in COVID-19. The data were produced by immunoSEQ multiplex PCR, yet TCRdb's version contains in-frame clones alone and is incomplete. The sample gives roughly 160,000 clones, roughly 90% of which show up once; 2% to 3% is in the top ten. Sequencing was performed on peripheral blood. Receptor source: a man aged 18 to 30 with acute or convalescent COVID-19.

The chain recombines TRBV19 with TRBJ1-5; 7 nucleotides align to TRBD1. There are 14 residues in the CDR3. V was pared by 8 bases and J by 5 bases, with 9 bases of the junction left unmatched. CDR1 LNHDA and CDR2 SQIVND come from the germline V gene (reference sequence). CDR3 region: CASLDRQGDQPQHF. In DNA, the CDR3 is TGTGCCAGTTTAGATCGACAGGGTGATCAGCCCCAGCATTTT. Together with reference TRBV19 and TRBJ1-5, the CDR3 gives the full variable domain: DGGITQSPKYLFRKEGQNVTLSCEQNLNHDAMYWYRQDPGQGLRLIYYSQIVNDFQKGDIAEGYSVSREKKESFPLTVTSAQKNPTAFYLCASLDRQGDQPQHFGDGTRLSIL.

This chain connects TRBV2 to TRBJ1-2; D is perhaps TRBD1 (6 bases). The V gene's germline CDR1 is SNHLY and CDR2 FYNNEI. This CDR3 has 14 residues. The germline V and J ends were trimmed by 4 bases and 4 bases, with 13 bases remaining between them. The CDR3 DNA is TGTGCCAGCAGTGGTAGGGGGTCCGGCTATGGCTACACCTTC. Encoded protein: CASSGRGSGYGYTF.

CDR3: CARKPKAFF. CDR3 in DNA: TGTGCCAGAAAGCCTAAAGCTTTCTTT. The chain employs TRBV5-3 and TRBJ1-1; D is unclear. TRBV5-3 is sorted into the ORF group, with uncertain function. Trimming took off 6 bases at V and 9 bases at J, with 6 bases between the two ends. The CDR3 contains 9 residues.

Written as DNA, the CDR3 is TGTGCTAGTGGTTTAGGGACTCAGCCCTACAATGAGCAGTTCTTC. Protein product: CASGLGTQPYNEQFF. This rearrangement joins TRBV12-5 to TRBJ2-1, with D perhaps TRBD2 (6 bases). Per the germline V gene, CDR1 is LGHNT and CDR2 is FRNRAP. This CDR3 spans 15 amino acids. The ends were cut back, 3 bases at V and 2 bases at J, with 11 bases in the middle.

The count of this clone is one. The rearrangement uses TRBV24-1 and TRBJ2-1; maybe TRBD2 (6 bases). V lost 9 bases and J 5 bases, leaving 16 bases between the germline ends. The CDR3 contains 14 residues. Germline CDR1 reads KGHDR; CDR2 reads SFDVKD. CDR3 DNA sequence: TGTGCCACCCAGTCAACGGGGGAGAACAATGAGCAGTTCTTC. Amino acids: CATQSTGENNEQFF.

The chain combines TRBV7-9 with TRBJ2-5, with a weak D call TRBD2 (5 bases). This CDR3 spans 14 amino acids. Germline CDR1 SEHNR, CDR2 FQNEAQ (reference sequence). The V end lost 2 bases, the J end lost 5 bases, and 12 bases lay between the germline ends. This chain's CDR3 is CASSLQDRGETQYF. The CDR3 DNA reads TGTGCCAGCAGCTTACAGGACCGAGGGGAGACCCAGTACTTC.

This clone was seen a handful of times. V gene TRBV6-1 combines with J gene TRBJ2-2; D is undetermined. Germline V lookup: CDR1 MNHNS, CDR2 SASEGT. The CDR3 is made up of 16 amino acids. The V end was cut by 2 bases, the J end by 0 bases, with 10 bases between. The DNA for the CDR3 is TGTGCCAGCAGTGAAAAGCCGCCCGCGAACACCGGGGAGCTGTTTTTT. Protein: CASSEKPPANTGELFF.

J is TRBJ1-1 and V is TRBV27; D ambiguous. Trimming removed 0 bases at V and 4 bases at J, with 6 bases between. The CDR3 runs to 13 residues. From germline, CDR1 is MNHEY and CDR2 SMNVEV (reference sequence). The CDR3 sequence: CASSLSVLTEAFF. The CDR3 nucleotides read TGTGCCAGCAGTTTATCTGTACTCACTGAAGCTTTCTTT.

The chain links TRBV10-3 to TRBJ1-1; no definite D call. Germline V gene lookup returns CDR1 ENHRY and CDR2 SYGVKD. This CDR3 is built from 13 residues. V was pared by 6 bases and J by 5 bases, with 13 bases between. The CDR3 loop reads CAIRPSGGTEAFF. CDR3 DNA sequence: TGTGCCATCAGACCATCCGGAGGGACTGAAGCTTTCTTT.